A single TCR beta chain is shown here with its context. No antigen is known for it. Since a much larger clone is just one base distant, this may be a read error. Other DNA sequences from this sample encode an identical CDR3 as well. Germline V lookup: CDR1 LGHDT, CDR2 YNNKEL (reference sequence). The CDR3 extends over 15 amino acids. The data belong to a study of metastatic and nonmetastatic thyroid tumors. Overall study: The authors compared repertoires across blood and tumor or nodule tissue from malignant and benign thyroid patients. Study-wide results and limits: Patients with malignant thyroid tumors reportedly had significantly higher TCR beta diversity than those with benign nodules, in blood and tumor.

As originally analysed: The study's classifier, a distant-metastasis tool for papillary thyroid cancer, was built using CDR3 differences across clinicopathological groups. TCRdb re-called the PCR reads with MiXCR. The V and J calls were determined by TCRdb, not by the authors. Here the sample spans 25,000 or so clones, around 14% being singletons. None of the patients had undergone any treatment ahead of thyroid surgery. The J gene is TRBJ2-1, the V gene TRBV3-1, with 7 bases that match TRBD2. The TCR originated in a male donor with papillary thyroid cancer or a benign thyroid nodule (not recorded which). Some clones in this sample may be carry-over from other donors' samples. The sample was blood. The CDR3 spells CASSQAGTSFNEQFF. The CDR3 nucleotides read TGTGCCAGTAGCCAAGCGGGGACCTCATTCAATGAGCAGTTCTTC.